Each of the 19 T cell receptor beta chains below was sequenced from the same sample in a study of T cell repertoires in cytomegalovirus infection. TCRdb re-analysed the reads in MiXCR, keeping a single row per CDR3 protein. The sample lists 250,000 to 400,000 distinct CDR3 sequences, roughly 25% occurring once. What these receptors recognize is not known. Specimen: cultured PBMCs, collected from culture after CMV antigen stimulation. These receptor sequences come from a human donor in good health (CMV status not recorded). Some clones in this sample may be carry-over from other donors' samples.

This clonotype occurred a few times. The rearrangement links TRBV12-3 or TRBV12-4 to TRBJ2-1; D is ambiguous. The ends were cut back, 1 base at V and 11 bases at J, with 15 bases in the middle. This CDR3 region has 14 residues. CDR3 bases: TGTGCCAGCAGTTTAGGGGCTAATGGCCTTAAGCAGTTCTTC. Translation gives CASSLGANGLKQFF.

This clonotype occurred a few times. J is TRBJ2-1 and V is TRBV7-2; 7 positions agree with TRBD2. CDR3 length: 14 residues. With 6 bases clipped from V and 5 bases from J, the junction kept 7 bases outside the gene matches. CDR1 and CDR2 from the germline V gene are SGHTA and FQGNSA. CDR3 amino acids: CASSPSGVNNEQFF. CDR3 DNA: TGTGCCAGCAGTCCTAGCGGCGTGAACAATGAGCAGTTCTTC.

This clonotype was seen a handful of times. This chain connects TRBV10-3 to TRBJ2-7; D remains ambiguous. This CDR3 contains 14 residues. Germline V gene sequence: CDR1 ENHRY, CDR2 SYGVKD. Trimming took off 0 bases at V and 3 bases at J, with 9 bases between the two ends. CDR3 nucleotide sequence: TGTGCCATCAGTGAGTCTCGAGGCAGCTACGAGCAGTACGTC. Translating gives CAISESRGSYEQYV.

The chain links TRBV18 to TRBJ2-4; 9 bases line up with TRBD2. From germline, CDR1 is KGHSH and CDR2 LQKENI. Trimming at V came to 0 bases and at J to 0 bases, leaving 6 bases not matched to a gene. The CDR3 sequence is 18 residues long. CDR3 nucleotide sequence: TGTGCCAGCTCACCACCGTGGAGCGGGGGGATAGCCAAAAACATTCAGTACTTC. Its translation: CASSPPWSGGIAKNIQYF.

This sequence joins TRBV3-1 and TRBJ1-1; weak D call: TRBD1 (6 bases). This CDR3 has 18 amino acids. V gave up 1 base and J gave up 1 base, with 19 bases separating them. CDR1 is LGHDT, CDR2 YNNKEL, per germline (reference sequence). The DNA for the CDR3 is TGTGCCAGCAGCCAAGCCAGGGTCCGCAGGGGACAGAACACTGAAGCTTTCTTT. Translating gives CASSQARVRRGQNTEAFF.

The rearrangement links TRBV20-1 to TRBJ2-7, with 7 bases that match TRBD1. Germline CDR1 reads DFQATT; CDR2 reads SNEGSKA (reference sequence). This CDR3 is built from 14 residues. J gave up 3 bases and V 5 bases, and 10 bases lay outside the gene matches. The CDR3 is CSAYSIDRVYEQYF. DNA for the CDR3: TGCAGTGCTTATTCGATCGACAGGGTCTACGAGCAGTACTTC.

This chain joins TRBV19 and TRBJ1-5; the D is unclear. Looked up from germline, CDR1 is LNHDA and CDR2 is SQIVND (reference sequence). V lost 1 base and J 9 bases, leaving 7 bases between the germline ends. CDR3 length: 12 residues. The CDR3 DNA reads TGTGCCAGTAGTATAGGAGCGGGGCCCCAGCATTTT. Amino acids: CASSIGAGPQHF. Using reference TRBV19 and TRBJ1-5 for the parts outside the CDR3, the full variable domain is DGGITQSPKYLFRKEGQNVTLSCEQNLNHDAMYWYRQDPGQGLRLIYYSQIVNDFQKGDIAEGYSVSREKKESFPLTVTSAQKNPTAFYLCASSIGAGPQHFGDGTRLSIL.

This clonotype appeared once. The chain couples TRBV7-2 to TRBJ2-7; 11 bases agree with TRBD1. CDR1 and CDR2 from the germline V gene are SGHTA and FQGNSA. CDR3 size: 14 residues. V gave up 5 bases and J gave up 6 bases; unmatched junction bases: 6. DNA of the CDR3: TGTGCCAGCAGCACTCGGACAGGGGGCGGCGAGCAGTACTTC. The encoded protein is CASSTRTGGGEQYF.

This clonotype was counted many times. The chain combines TRBV7-2 with TRBJ1-1, with TRBD1 as a possible D gene (6 bases). This CDR3 contains 15 residues. V was shortened by 7 bases and J by 6 bases, with 21 bases between the two germline ends. Germline V gene sequence: CDR1 SGHTA, CDR2 FQGNSA. The DNA for the CDR3 is TGTGCCAGCACCAGGTTATCAGGACAGTTCGCTGAAGCTTTCTTT. Translation gives CASTRLSGQFAEAFF.

The rearrangement uses TRBV3-1 and TRBJ2-5, with TRBD2 as a possible D gene (6 bases). V gave up 4 bases and J gave up 6 bases, with 21 bases separating them. The CDR3 is made up of 16 amino acids. Germline V gene sequence: CDR1 LGHDT, CDR2 YNNKEL (reference sequence). This CDR3 reads CASSLFTFAGRKTQYF. The CDR3 bases are TGTGCCAGCAGCCTATTCACCTTCGCGGGAAGGAAGACCCAGTACTTC.

This chain uses TRBV7-2 with TRBJ1-4; unclear D gene. V gave up 1 base and J gave up 4 bases, with 10 bases separating them. The CDR3 runs 15 residues. In germline, CDR1 is SGHTA, CDR2 FQGNSA. CDR3 in amino acids: CASSLETSYNEKLFF. The DNA of the CDR3 is TGTGCCAGCAGCTTAGAGACGTCATATAATGAAAAACTGTTTTTT.

This clonotype was found a few times. V gene TRBV7-2 combines with J gene TRBJ2-3; D perhaps matches TRBD1 (6 bases). The CDR3 runs to 17 residues. V was cut by 1 base and J by 1 base, with 15 bases left in between. Germline V CDR1 and CDR2: SGHTA, FQGNSA. The CDR3 here is CASSLVRRTDRTDTQYF. The CDR3 DNA reads as TGTGCCAGCAGCTTAGTAAGGCGGACAGACCGCACAGATACGCAGTATTTT.

The table lists this clonotype with a few counts. The V gene is TRBV19, the J gene TRBJ2-2; D unclear. V dropped 3 bases and J dropped 3 bases, with 8 bases sitting between them. The CDR3 loop spans 14 amino acids. The germline gives CDR1 LNHDA, CDR2 SQIVND (reference sequence). CDR3 DNA: TGTGCCAGTAGTATCGGAGTTTACACCGGGGAGCTGTTTTTT. Protein product: CASSIGVYTGELFF.

The V gene is TRBV7-2, the J gene TRBJ1-4; D not certain. This CDR3 contains 15 residues. Germline-derived CDR1 and CDR2 are SGHTA and FQGNSA. V gave up 3 bases and J gave up 8 bases, with 16 bases separating them. The CDR3 DNA follows: TGTGCCAGCAGCTTTTTCGGACCGTCGGGGGAAAAACTGTTTTTT. It encodes CASSFFGPSGEKLFF.

The chain uses TRBV9 and TRBJ1-2, with unresolved D. Trimming shortened V by 3 bases and J by 1 base, and 7 bases separated the two germline ends. This CDR3 is 13 amino acids long. Germline-derived CDR1 and CDR2 are SGDLS and YYNGEE. Here the CDR3 DNA reads TGTGCCAGCAGCGCCAGGAGTAACTATGGCTACACCTTC. Translation: CASSARSNYGYTF.

There are a few counts of this clonotype. The chain links TRBV11-2 to TRBJ1-1; D is perhaps TRBD1 (5 bases). V was cut by 4 bases and J by 2 bases, with 17 bases left in between. This CDR3 has 16 residues. CDR1 is SGHAT, CDR2 FQNNGV, per germline. CDR3 nucleotide sequence: TGTGCCAGCAGCTCAGTCCAGGGACGGGGAAACACTGAAGCTTTCTTT. Its protein product is CASSSVQGRGNTEAFF. Supplemented by reference TRBV11-2 and TRBJ1-1, the full variable domain reads EAGVAQSPRYKIIEKRQSVAFWCNPISGHATLYWYQQILGQGPKLLIQFQNNGVVDDSQLPKDRFSAERLKGVDSTLKIQPAKLEDSAVYLCASSSVQGRGNTEAFFGQGTRLTVV.

This clonotype has just a few counts. The genes are TRBV7-6 and TRBJ2-3; D ambiguous. Germline V gene lookup returns CDR1 SGHVS and CDR2 FNYEAQ. The CDR3 sequence is 12 residues long. Trimming shortened V by 6 bases and J by 5 bases, and 9 bases separated the two germline ends. Here the CDR3 DNA reads TGTGCCAGCAGTTCACTTGGAGATACGCAGTATTTT. Its protein product is CASSSLGDTQYF.

The genes are TRBV7-2 and TRBJ2-5; no clear D gene. Germline loops: CDR1 SGHTA, CDR2 FQGNSA. The CDR3 totals 13 residues. Trimming shortened V by 3 bases and J by 3 bases, and 8 bases separated the two germline ends. This CDR3 reads CASSFHTKETQYF. The CDR3, as DNA: TGTGCCAGCAGCTTCCATACAAAAGAGACCCAGTACTTC.

This clonotype has only a few counts. This sequence joins TRBV9 and TRBJ1-2; maybe TRBD1 (5 bases). From germline, CDR1 is SGDLS and CDR2 YYNGEE. This CDR3 spans 16 amino acids. Between the trimmed V and J ends, which lost 8 bases and 4 bases, there was a span of 24 bases. DNA of the CDR3: TGTGCCAGTAAGCGAAGCCAAGTTCCGGGGGGCTATGGCTACACCTTC. Its protein is CASKRSQVPGGYGYTF.